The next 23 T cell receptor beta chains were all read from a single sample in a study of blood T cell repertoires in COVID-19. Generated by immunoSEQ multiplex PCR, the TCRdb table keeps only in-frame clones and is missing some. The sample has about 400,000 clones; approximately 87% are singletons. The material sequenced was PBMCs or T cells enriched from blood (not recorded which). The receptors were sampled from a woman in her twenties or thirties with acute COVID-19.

The CDR3 DNA follows: TGCGCCAGCAGCGTGACAACAGGGGGCGCTTCCTACGAGCAGTACTTC. Translation: CASSVTTGGASYEQYF. This chain joins TRBV5-1 and TRBJ2-7; 9 bases agree with TRBD1. CDR1 and CDR2 (germline): SGHRS, YFSETQ. The trim removed 4 bases at V and 1 base at J, leaving 9 bases unmatched. The CDR3 sequence is 16 residues long.

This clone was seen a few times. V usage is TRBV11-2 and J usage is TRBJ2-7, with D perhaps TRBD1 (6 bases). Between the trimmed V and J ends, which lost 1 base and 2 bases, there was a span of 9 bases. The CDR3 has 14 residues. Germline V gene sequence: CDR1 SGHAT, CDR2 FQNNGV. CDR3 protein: CASSLGPGAYEQYF. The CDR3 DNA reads TGTGCCAGCAGCTTAGGCCCAGGGGCCTACGAGCAGTACTTC.

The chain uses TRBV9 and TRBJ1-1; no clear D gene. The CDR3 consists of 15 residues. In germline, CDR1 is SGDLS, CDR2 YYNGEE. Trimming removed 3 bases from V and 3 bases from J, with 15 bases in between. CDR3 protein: CASSASGSGYTEAFF. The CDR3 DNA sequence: TGTGCCAGCAGCGCCTCCGGTTCGGGGTACACTGAAGCTTTCTTT.

The CDR3 DNA sequence: TGTGCCAGCAGCCCGCACCAGGGACGGACTAGCGGGGGGGCCATGCTCTACGAGCAGTACTTC. Protein sequence: CASSPHQGRTSGGAMLYEQYF. The chain uses TRBV3-1 (or the pseudogene TRBV3-2) and TRBJ2-7; 15 bases are a match to TRBD2. The germline CDR1 and CDR2 sequences are LGHDT and YNNKEL (reference sequence). This CDR3 spans 21 amino acids. Trimming at V came to 4 bases and at J to 3 bases, leaving 19 bases not matched to a gene.

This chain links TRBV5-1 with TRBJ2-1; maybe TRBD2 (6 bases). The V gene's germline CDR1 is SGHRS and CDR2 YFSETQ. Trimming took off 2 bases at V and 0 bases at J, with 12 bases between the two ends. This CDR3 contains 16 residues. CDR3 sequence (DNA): TGCGCCAGCAGCTTAGGCGGGGCTAGCTCCTACAATGAGCAGTTCTTC. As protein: CASSLGGASSYNEQFF.

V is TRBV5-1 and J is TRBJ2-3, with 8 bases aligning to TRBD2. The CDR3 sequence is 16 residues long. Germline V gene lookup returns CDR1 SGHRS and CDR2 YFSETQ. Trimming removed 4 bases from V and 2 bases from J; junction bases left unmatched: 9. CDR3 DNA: TGCGCCAGCAGCCCCCACGTGCGGGGGGCCACAGATACGCAGTATTTT. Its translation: CASSPHVRGATDTQYF. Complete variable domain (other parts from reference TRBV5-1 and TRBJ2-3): KAGVTQTPRYLIKTRGQQVTLSCSPISGHRSVSWYQQTPGQGLQFLFEYFSETQRNKGNFPGRFSGRQFSNSRSEMNVSTLELGDSALYLCASSPHVRGATDTQYFGPGTRLTVL.

The DNA of the CDR3 is TGTGCCAGCAGCTACAGGGGGACGGACAATGAAAAACTGTTTTTT. It yields the protein CASSYRGTDNEKLFF. This chain connects TRBV6-5 to TRBJ1-4; 8 nucleotides agree with TRBD1. Trimming at V came to 6 bases and at J to 5 bases, leaving 8 bases not matched to a gene. CDR1 is MNHEY, CDR2 SVGAGI, per germline. The CDR3 extends over 15 amino acids.

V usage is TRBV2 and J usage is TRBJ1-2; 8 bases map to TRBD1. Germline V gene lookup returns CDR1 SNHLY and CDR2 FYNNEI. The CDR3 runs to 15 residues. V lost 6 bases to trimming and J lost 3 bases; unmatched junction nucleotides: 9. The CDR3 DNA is TGTGCCAGCAGCAGTGGACCGACAGGGGACTATGGCTACACCTTC. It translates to CASSSGPTGDYGYTF.

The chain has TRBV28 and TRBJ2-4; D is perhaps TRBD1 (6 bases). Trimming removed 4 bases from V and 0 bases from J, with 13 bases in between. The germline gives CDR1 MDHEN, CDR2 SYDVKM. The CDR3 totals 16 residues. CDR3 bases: TGTGCCAGCAGTTCAGGAACAGGGTTAGCCAAAAACATTCAGTACTTC. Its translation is CASSSGTGLAKNIQYF.

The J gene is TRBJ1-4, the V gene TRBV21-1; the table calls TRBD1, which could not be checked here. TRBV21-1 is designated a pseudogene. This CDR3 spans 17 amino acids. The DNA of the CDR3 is TGTGCCAGCAGCAAAGAACGGACAGGGAGACGGAGAGAAAAACTGTTTTTT. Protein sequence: CASSKERTGRRREKLFF.

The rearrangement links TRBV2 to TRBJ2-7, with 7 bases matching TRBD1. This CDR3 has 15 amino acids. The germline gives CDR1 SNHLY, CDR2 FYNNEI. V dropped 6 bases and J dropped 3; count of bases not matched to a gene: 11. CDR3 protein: CASRSDRAPLYEQYF. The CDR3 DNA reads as TGTGCCAGCAGATCCGACAGGGCTCCCCTCTACGAGCAGTACTTC. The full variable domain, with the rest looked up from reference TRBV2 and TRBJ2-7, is EPEVTQTPSHQVTQMGQEVILRCVPISNHLYFYWYRQILGQKVEFLVSFYNNEISEKSEIFDDQFSVERPDGSNFTLKIRSTKLEDSAMYFCASRSDRAPLYEQYFGPGTRLTVT.

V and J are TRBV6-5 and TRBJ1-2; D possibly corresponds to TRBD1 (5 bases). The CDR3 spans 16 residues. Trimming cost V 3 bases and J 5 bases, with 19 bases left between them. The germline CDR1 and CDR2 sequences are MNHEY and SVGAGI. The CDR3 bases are TGTGCCAGCAGTTATTTTACAGGCTGGAGACAGTATGGCTACACCTTC. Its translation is CASSYFTGWRQYGYTF.

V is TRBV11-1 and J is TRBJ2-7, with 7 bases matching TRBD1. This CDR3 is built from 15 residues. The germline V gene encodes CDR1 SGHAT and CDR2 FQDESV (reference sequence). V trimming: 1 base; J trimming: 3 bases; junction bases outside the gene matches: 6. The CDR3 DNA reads TGTGCCAGCAGCTTAGGGGTCCAGGGGGACTACGAGCAGTACTTC. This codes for CASSLGVQGDYEQYF.

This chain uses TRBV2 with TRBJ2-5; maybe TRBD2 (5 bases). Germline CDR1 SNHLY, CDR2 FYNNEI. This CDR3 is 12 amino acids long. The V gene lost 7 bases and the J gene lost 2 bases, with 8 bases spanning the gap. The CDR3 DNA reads TGTGCCAGCACGAGACTACAAGAGACCCAGTACTTC. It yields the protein CASTRLQETQYF.

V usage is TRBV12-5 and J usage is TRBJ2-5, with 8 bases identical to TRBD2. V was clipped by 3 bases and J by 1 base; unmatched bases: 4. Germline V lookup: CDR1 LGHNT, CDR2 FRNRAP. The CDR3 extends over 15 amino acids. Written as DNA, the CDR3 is TGTGCTAGTGGTTTCCGTAGCGGGGTCCAAGAGACCCAGTACTTC. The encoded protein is CASGFRSGVQETQYF.

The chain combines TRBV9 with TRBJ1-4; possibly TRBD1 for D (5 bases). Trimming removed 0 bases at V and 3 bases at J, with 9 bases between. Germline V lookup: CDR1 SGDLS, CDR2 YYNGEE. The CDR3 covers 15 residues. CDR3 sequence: CASSVAGIPNEKLFF. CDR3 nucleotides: TGTGCCAGCAGCGTAGCAGGGATCCCTAATGAAAAACTGTTTTTT.

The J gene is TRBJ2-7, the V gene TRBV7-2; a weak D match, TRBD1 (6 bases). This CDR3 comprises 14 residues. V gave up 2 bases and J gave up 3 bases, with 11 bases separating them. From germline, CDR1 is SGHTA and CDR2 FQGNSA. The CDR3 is CASSLWSGDYEQYF. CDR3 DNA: TGTGCCAGCAGCTTATGGTCAGGGGACTACGAGCAGTACTTC. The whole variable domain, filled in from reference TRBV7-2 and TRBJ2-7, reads GAGVSQSPSNKVTEKGKDVELRCDPISGHTALYWYRQSLGQGLEFLIYFQGNSAPDKSGLPSDRFSAERTGGSVSTLTIQRTQQEDSAVYLCASSLWSGDYEQYFGPGTRLTVT.

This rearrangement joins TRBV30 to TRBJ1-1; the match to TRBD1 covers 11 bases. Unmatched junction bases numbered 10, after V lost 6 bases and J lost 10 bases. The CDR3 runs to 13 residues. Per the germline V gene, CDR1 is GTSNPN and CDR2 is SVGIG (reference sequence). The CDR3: CACLDRGQITAFF. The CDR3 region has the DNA TGTGCCTGCCTGGACAGGGGGCAGATAACAGCTTTCTTT.

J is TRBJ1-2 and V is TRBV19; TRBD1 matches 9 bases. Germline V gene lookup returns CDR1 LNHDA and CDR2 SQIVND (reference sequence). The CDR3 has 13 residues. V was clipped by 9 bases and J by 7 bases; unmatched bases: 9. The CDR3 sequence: CASTRDRVFGYTF. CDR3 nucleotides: TGTGCCAGCACCCGGGACAGGGTTTTTGGCTACACCTTC.

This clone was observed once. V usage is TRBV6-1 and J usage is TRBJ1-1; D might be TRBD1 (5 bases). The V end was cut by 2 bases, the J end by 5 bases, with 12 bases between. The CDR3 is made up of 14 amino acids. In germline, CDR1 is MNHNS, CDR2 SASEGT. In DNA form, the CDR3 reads TGTGCCAGCAGTGAAATAGGGGCCGGGACTGAAGCTTTCTTT. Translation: CASSEIGAGTEAFF.

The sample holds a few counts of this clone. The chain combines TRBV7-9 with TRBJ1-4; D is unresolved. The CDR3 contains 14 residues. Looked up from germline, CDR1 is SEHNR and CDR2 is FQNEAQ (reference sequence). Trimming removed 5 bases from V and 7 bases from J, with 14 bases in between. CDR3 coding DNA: TGTGCCAGCAGCCCTCGCACGTGGAGTGAAAAACTGTTTTTT. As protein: CASSPRTWSEKLFF.

The CDR3 here is CASTGDRAQPQHF. The CDR3 bases are TGTGCCAGCACGGGGGACAGGGCCCAGCCCCAGCATTTT. This rearrangement joins TRBV2 to TRBJ1-5; 9 positions match TRBD1. Germline loops: CDR1 SNHLY, CDR2 FYNNEI. The V segment lost 7 bases and the J segment 7 bases; nucleotides outside the gene matches: 5. This CDR3 contains 13 residues.

The CDR3 spells CASSWTPDMNTEAFF. The CDR3 DNA sequence: TGTGCCAGCAGTTGGACACCCGATATGAACACTGAAGCTTTCTTT. V gene TRBV27 combines with J gene TRBJ1-1, with D possibly being TRBD1 (5 bases). V was pared by 4 bases and J by 0 bases, with 12 bases between. The CDR3 sequence is 15 residues long. Germline values: CDR1 MNHEY, CDR2 SMNVEV (reference sequence).